Sequencing of this TCR beta chain was carried out in a study of CD8 T cells in Susac syndrome. Roughly 0.45 to 1 ug RNA was reverse transcribed with random hexamers. TCR beta CDR3 was amplified by immunoSEQ covering 54 Vbeta and 13 Jbeta. TCRdb redid the calling of the immunoSEQ multiplex PCR reads with MiXCR, one entry per CDR3 protein. Of 120,000 or so distinct CDR3 sequences listed, around 94% are singletons. CDR1 is SGHRS and CDR2 is YFSETQ in the germline V gene. CDR3 length equals 16 residues. The trim removed 0 bases at V and 4 bases at J, leaving 5 bases unmatched. CD8+ and CD4+ T cells taken from blood had their TCR beta sequenced. Negative isolation was applied to CD8+ and CD4+ T cells, and FACS enrichment was applied to TEMRA cells. Study-level results: The study conceded that relatively few individuals underwent its TCR sequencing and HLA analysis.

Points on this clonotype: Its antigen is unidentified.

The TCR comes from a human donor with multiple sclerosis. The specimen was CD4+ T cells from PBMCs. This rearrangement joins TRBV5-1 to TRBJ2-1; 9 positions agree with TRBD2. The CDR3 loop is CASSLVPAGGYNEQFF. As DNA, the CDR3 is TGCGCCAGCAGCTTGGTCCCTGCGGGAGGGTACAATGAGCAGTTCTTC.